The rows below give T cell receptor beta chains drawn from one sample of a study of blood T cells in healthy people across ages. TCRdb re-called the 5' RACE reads with MiXCR, one entry per CDR3 protein. Found here are hundreds of thousands of distinct CDR3 sequences, about 30% of them singletons; the top ten hold around a sixth. Sequenced: blood. These receptors all stem from an elderly woman in good health. Each CDR3 is given with its conserved first and last residue. Fields, in order: D gene, J gene, V gene, clone size, CDR3 DNA, CDR3 protein. D genes are given only for firm matches. Clone size is given for some rows only: seen once, a few or many times, or a class if the clone is expanded.

d_call: NA; j_call: TRBJ1-2; v_call: TRBV6-2/TRBV6-3; clone_size: NA; cdr3_nt: TGTGCCAGCAGTTACCAGCTGGGAAGCGATGGCTACACCTTC; cdr3_aa: CASSYQLGSDGYTF
d_call: NA; j_call: TRBJ2-2; v_call: TRBV10-3; clone_size: many; cdr3_nt: TGTGCCATCAGTGGAGGACCCCACATCGGGGAGCTGTTTTTT; cdr3_aa: CAISGGPHIGELFF
d_call: NA; j_call: TRBJ1-5; v_call: TRBV12-3/TRBV12-4; clone_size: NA; cdr3_nt: TGTGCCAACAGTAGCCTGTCCCGTAATCAGCCCCAGCATTTT; cdr3_aa: CANSSLSRNQPQHF
d_call: TRBD1; j_call: TRBJ1-5; v_call: TRBV19; clone_size: few; cdr3_nt: TGTGCCAGTCTATTTTTGGGGGGACAGGGCAATCAGCCCCAGCATTTT; cdr3_aa: CASLFLGGQGNQPQHF
d_call: NA; j_call: TRBJ1-2; v_call: TRBV7-9; clone_size: many; cdr3_nt: TGTGCCAGTTCTCACGACGCACTCGCCTATGGCTACACCTTC; cdr3_aa: CASSHDALAYGYTF
d_call: NA; j_call: TRBJ2-5; v_call: TRBV11-2; clone_size: NA; cdr3_nt: TGTGCCAGCAGCTTACCGGGAACTCTTCAGGAGACCCAGTACTTC; cdr3_aa: CASSLPGTLQETQYF
d_call: NA; j_call: TRBJ1-2; v_call: TRBV20-1; clone_size: many; cdr3_nt: TGCAGTGCCAAGATGAGATCGGAGTTCTATGGCTACACCTTC; cdr3_aa: CSAKMRSEFYGYTF
d_call: NA; j_call: TRBJ2-7; v_call: TRBV29-1; clone_size: few; cdr3_nt: TGCAGCGTTGAAGTCTCGGGACTGATCTCCTACGAGCAGTACTTC; cdr3_aa: CSVEVSGLISYEQYF
d_call: NA; j_call: TRBJ1-1; v_call: TRBV5-1; clone_size: NA; cdr3_nt: TGCGCCAGCAGCCCCGAGTTTGGGACTCTGAAGGGCACTGAAGTTTTCTTT; cdr3_aa: CASSPEFGTLKGTEVFF
d_call: NA; j_call: TRBJ1-2; v_call: TRBV28; clone_size: many; cdr3_nt: TGTGCCAGCAGTTTATCCAGGGAAAGCTTTGGCTACACCTTC; cdr3_aa: CASSLSRESFGYTF
d_call: TRBD1; j_call: TRBJ2-3; v_call: TRBV4-2; clone_size: many; cdr3_nt: TGTGCCAGCAGCCGAGACGGACAGGGCAAAGATACGCAGTATTTT; cdr3_aa: CASSRDGQGKDTQYF
d_call: TRBD1; j_call: TRBJ1-2; v_call: TRBV7-2; clone_size: few; cdr3_nt: TGTGCCAGCAGCCTCACTGGGACAGGGGGTGGCTACACCTTC; cdr3_aa: CASSLTGTGGGYTF
d_call: NA; j_call: TRBJ2-1; v_call: TRBV29-1; clone_size: NA; cdr3_nt: TGCAGCGTTGGAGAGACAAAAACGGGGTTCGCGTTCTTC; cdr3_aa: CSVGETKTGFAFF
d_call: NA; j_call: TRBJ2-7; v_call: TRBV5-1; clone_size: many; cdr3_nt: TGCGCCAGCAGCACACGTTCCCCAAATGAGCAGTACTTC; cdr3_aa: CASSTRSPNEQYF
d_call: NA; j_call: TRBJ2-3; v_call: TRBV5-1; clone_size: many; cdr3_nt: TGCGCCAGCAGCCCCGGACCGGTCGAACATACGCAGTATTTT; cdr3_aa: CASSPGPVEHTQYF
d_call: TRBD1; j_call: TRBJ1-2; v_call: TRBV7-2; clone_size: NA; cdr3_nt: TGTGCCAGCAGCTCCGCCAGGGGGCGTGGCTACACCTTC; cdr3_aa: CASSSARGRGYTF
d_call: TRBD2; j_call: TRBJ2-1; v_call: TRBV12-3/TRBV12-4; clone_size: many; cdr3_nt: TGTGCCACTCGGAGCGGGGGGCCTTACAATGAGCAGTTCTTC; cdr3_aa: CATRSGGPYNEQFF
d_call: NA; j_call: TRBJ2-7; v_call: TRBV30; clone_size: NA; cdr3_nt: TGTGCCTGGCAGCTGGGGCAAGGGGCCGAGCAGTACTTC; cdr3_aa: CAWQLGQGAEQYF
d_call: TRBD1; j_call: TRBJ2-7; v_call: TRBV5-6; clone_size: many; cdr3_nt: TGTGCCAGCAGCTTCTTAGACAGGGGTGAGCAGTACTTC; cdr3_aa: CASSFLDRGEQYF
d_call: NA; j_call: TRBJ2-1; v_call: TRBV20-1; clone_size: many; cdr3_nt: TGCAGTGCAGAAGGGACCACGAGCTCCTACAATGAGCAGTTCTTC; cdr3_aa: CSAEGTTSSYNEQFF
d_call: NA; j_call: TRBJ2-2; v_call: TRBV6-5; clone_size: few; cdr3_nt: TGTGCCAGCAGTTACTCGAACCGACTAGGCACCGGGGAGCTGTTTTTT; cdr3_aa: CASSYSNRLGTGELFF
d_call: NA; j_call: TRBJ2-5; v_call: TRBV18; clone_size: many; cdr3_nt: TGTGCCAGCTCACCAATACCGGTGGTGGCGGAAGAGACCCAGTACTTC; cdr3_aa: CASSPIPVVAEETQYF
d_call: NA; j_call: TRBJ2-2; v_call: TRBV6-1; clone_size: NA; cdr3_nt: TGTGCCAGCAGGGTTACATTGACCGGGGAGCTGTTTTTT; cdr3_aa: CASRVTLTGELFF
d_call: TRBD2; j_call: TRBJ2-1; v_call: TRBV20-1; clone_size: NA; cdr3_nt: TGCAGTGCTAGGGACCTAGCGGGAGGTAGCGACAATGAGCAGTTCTTC; cdr3_aa: CSARDLAGGSDNEQFF
d_call: NA; j_call: TRBJ1-4; v_call: TRBV7-2; clone_size: few; cdr3_nt: TGTGCCAGCAGCAAACAGGAAGACTTGACAACTAATGAAAAACTGTTTTTT; cdr3_aa: CASSKQEDLTTNEKLFF
d_call: NA; j_call: TRBJ2-3; v_call: TRBV20-1; clone_size: few; cdr3_nt: TGCAGTGCTACCCCCTGGACGGTTAGCACAGATACGCAGTATTTT; cdr3_aa: CSATPWTVSTDTQYF
d_call: TRBD1; j_call: TRBJ2-5; v_call: TRBV28; clone_size: NA; cdr3_nt: TGTGCCAGCAGCCCTTCCGGGACAGGGCGGTTGGGGACCCAGTACTTC; cdr3_aa: CASSPSGTGRLGTQYF
d_call: TRBD2; j_call: TRBJ2-7; v_call: TRBV2; clone_size: many; cdr3_nt: TGTGCCACCCGAGCGGGGGGGAGCTCCTACGAGCAGTACTTC; cdr3_aa: CATRAGGSSYEQYF